The following is a T cell receptor (beta chain) sequence with its context. Trimming took off 5 bases at V and 3 bases at J, with 11 bases between the two ends. Germline V gene sequence: CDR1 SGHTA, CDR2 FQGNSA. This CDR3 is 13 amino acids long. TCRdb reanalysed the 5' RACE reads using MiXCR and keeps one entry per CDR3 protein. The table has roughly 130,000 distinct CDR3 sequences, less than 6.5% seen once; the top ten hold 2% to 2.5%. The data are from a study of T-cell memory formation after mild COVID-19. The rearrangement joins TRBV7-2 to TRBJ2-7, with a possible D match to TRBD1 (7 bases). This clonotype originated in an adult woman who had mild COVID-19 (a few samples of this study predate the infection). Cell type and time point are not known. Source material: PBMCs or a T cell subset sorted from them (not recorded which). The CDR3 sequence: CASSAGTDYEQYF. The CDR3 DNA sequence: TGTGCCAGCAGCGCGGGGACAGACTACGAGCAGTACTTC.